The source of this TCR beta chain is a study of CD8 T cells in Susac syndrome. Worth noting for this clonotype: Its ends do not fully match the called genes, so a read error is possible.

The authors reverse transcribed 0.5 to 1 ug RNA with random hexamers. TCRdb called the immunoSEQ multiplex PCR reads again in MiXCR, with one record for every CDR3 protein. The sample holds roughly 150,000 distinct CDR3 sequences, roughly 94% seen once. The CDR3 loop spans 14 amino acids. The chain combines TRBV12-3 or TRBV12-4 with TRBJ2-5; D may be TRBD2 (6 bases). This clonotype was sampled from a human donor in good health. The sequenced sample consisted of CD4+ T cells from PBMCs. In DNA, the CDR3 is TGTACCAGCAGTTTAAATGCGGGGCAAGAGACCCAGTACTTC. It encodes CTSSLNAGQETQYF.